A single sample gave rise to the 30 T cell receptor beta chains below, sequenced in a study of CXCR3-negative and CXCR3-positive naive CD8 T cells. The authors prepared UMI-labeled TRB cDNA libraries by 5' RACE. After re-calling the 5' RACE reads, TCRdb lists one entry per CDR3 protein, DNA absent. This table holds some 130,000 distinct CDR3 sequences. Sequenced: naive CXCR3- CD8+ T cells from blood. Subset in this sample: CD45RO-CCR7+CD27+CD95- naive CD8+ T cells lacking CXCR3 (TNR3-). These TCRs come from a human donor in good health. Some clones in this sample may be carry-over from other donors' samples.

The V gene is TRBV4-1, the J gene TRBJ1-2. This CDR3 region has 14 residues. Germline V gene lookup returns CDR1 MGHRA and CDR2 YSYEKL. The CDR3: CASSQEASFYGYTF.

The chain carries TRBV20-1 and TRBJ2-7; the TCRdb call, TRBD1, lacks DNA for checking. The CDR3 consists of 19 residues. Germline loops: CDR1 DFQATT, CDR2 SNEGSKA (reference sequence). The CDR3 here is CSARTLQGWGTVNSYEQYF.

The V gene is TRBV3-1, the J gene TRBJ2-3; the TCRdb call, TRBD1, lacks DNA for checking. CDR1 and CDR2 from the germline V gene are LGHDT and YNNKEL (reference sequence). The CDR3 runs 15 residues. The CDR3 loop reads CASSQGVRGTDTQYF.

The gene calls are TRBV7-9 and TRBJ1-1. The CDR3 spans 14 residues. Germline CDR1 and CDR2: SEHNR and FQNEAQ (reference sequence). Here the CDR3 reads CASSLKSHDTEAFF.

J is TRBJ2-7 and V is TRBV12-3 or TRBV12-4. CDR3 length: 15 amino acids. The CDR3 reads CASSLTHGSSYEQYF.

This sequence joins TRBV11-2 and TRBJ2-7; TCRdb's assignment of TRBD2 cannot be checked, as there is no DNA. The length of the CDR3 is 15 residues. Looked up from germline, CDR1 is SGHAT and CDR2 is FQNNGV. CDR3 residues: CASSLASGRFYEQYF.

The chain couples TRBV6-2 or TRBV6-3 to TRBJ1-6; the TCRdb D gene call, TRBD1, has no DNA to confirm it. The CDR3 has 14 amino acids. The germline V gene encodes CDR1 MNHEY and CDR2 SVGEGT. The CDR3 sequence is CASSFGQGDSPLHF.

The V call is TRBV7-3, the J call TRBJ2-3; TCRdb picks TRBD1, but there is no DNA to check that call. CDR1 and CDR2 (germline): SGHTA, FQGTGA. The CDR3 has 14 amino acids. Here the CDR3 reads CASSRVGARDTQYF.

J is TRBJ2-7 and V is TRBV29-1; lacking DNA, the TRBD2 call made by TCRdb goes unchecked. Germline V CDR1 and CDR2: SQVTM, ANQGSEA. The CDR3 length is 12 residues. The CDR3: CSVETRAYEQYF.

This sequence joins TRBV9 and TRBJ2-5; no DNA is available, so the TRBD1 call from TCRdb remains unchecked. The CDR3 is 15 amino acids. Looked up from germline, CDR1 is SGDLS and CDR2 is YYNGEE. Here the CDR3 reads CASSVEGGLQETQYF.

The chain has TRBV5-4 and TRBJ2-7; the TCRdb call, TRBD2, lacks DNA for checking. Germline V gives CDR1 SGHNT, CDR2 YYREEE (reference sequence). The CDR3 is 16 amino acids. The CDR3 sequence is CASSLDGGRNSYEQYF.

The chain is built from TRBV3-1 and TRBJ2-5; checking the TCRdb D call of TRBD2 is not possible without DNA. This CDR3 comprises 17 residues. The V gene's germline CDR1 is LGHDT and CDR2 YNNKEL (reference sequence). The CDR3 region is CASSQDGGLASRETQYF.

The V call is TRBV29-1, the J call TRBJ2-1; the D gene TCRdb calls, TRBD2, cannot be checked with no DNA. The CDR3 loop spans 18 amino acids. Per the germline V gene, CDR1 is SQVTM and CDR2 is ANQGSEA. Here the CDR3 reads CSVEGPVGAGGSYNEQFF.

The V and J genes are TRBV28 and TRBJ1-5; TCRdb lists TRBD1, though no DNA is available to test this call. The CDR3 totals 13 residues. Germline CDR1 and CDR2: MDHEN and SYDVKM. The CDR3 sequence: CASSRTPYQPQHF.

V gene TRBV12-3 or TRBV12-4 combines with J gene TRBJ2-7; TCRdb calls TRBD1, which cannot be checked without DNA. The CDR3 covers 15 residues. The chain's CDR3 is CARNREGGFEYEQYF.

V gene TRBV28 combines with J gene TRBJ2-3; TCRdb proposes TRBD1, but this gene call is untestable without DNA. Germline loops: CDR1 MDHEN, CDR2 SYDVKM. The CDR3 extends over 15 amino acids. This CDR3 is CASSSSGERTDTQYF.

The CDR3 spells CASAGTGGGADTQYF. J is TRBJ2-3 and V is TRBV13; absent DNA, TCRdb's TRBD1 call cannot be checked. CDR1 is PRHDT and CDR2 is FYEKMQ in the germline V gene (reference sequence). This CDR3 has 15 amino acids.

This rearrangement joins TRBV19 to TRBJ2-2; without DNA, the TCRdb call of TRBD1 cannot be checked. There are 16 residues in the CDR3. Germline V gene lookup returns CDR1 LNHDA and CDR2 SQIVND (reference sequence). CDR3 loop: CASRTWTGDNTGELFF. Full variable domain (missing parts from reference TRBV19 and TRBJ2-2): DGGITQSPKYLFRKEGQNVTLSCEQNLNHDAMYWYRQDPGQGLRLIYYSQIVNDFQKGDIAEGYSVSREKKESFPLTVTSAQKNPTAFYLCASRTWTGDNTGELFFGEGSRLTVL.

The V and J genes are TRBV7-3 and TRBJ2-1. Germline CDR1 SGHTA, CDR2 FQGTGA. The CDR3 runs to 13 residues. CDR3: CATAGGPYNEQFF.

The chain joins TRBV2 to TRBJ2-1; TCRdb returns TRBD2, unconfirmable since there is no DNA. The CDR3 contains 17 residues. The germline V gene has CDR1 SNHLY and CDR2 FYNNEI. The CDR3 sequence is CASRGTSGGMSYNEQFF.

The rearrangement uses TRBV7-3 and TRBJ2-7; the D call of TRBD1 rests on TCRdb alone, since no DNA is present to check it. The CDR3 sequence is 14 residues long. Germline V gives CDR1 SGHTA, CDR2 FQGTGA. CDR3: CASSPGQGVREQYF.

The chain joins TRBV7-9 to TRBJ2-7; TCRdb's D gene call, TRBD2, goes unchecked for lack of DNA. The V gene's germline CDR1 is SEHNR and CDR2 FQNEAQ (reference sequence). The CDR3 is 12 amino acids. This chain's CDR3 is CASSYREAEQYF.

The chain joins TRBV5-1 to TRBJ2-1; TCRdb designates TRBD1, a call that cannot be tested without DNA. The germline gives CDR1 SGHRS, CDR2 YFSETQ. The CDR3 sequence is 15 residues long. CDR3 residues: CATRLQGTQYNEQFF.

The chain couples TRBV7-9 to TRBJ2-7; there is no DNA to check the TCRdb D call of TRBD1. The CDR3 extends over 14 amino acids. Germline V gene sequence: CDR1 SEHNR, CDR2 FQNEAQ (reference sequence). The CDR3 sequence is CASSWTANFYEQYF.

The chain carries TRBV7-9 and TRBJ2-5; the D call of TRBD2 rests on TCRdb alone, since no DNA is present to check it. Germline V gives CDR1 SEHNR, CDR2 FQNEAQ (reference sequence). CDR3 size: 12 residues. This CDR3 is CASKPGGETQYF.

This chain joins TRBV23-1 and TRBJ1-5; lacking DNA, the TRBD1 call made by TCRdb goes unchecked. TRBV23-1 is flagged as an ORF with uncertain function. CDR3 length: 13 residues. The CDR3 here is CASSPRRREPQHF.

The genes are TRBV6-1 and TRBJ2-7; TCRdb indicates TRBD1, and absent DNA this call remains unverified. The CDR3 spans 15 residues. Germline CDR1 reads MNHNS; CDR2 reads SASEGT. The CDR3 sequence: CASSISGTRIDEQYF.

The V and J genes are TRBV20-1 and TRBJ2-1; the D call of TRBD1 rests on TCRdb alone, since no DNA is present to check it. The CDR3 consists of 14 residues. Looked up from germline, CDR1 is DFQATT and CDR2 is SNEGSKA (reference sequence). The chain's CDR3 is CSALTGGLNNEQFF.

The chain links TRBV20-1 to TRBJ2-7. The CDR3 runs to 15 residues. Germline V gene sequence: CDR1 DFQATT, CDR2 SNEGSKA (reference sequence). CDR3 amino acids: CSARDSDRGSYEQYF.

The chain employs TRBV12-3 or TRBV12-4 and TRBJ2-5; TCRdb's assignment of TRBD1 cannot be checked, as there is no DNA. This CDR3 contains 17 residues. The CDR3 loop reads CASSLWDRFAGEETQYF.